Below, 26 T cell receptor beta chains from the same sample are listed, as sequenced in a study of blood T cells in healthy people across ages. The use of a sample-barcoded 5' primer and a J-beta primer mix characterized a second PCR of roughly 6 to 11 cycles. MiXCR, applied by TCRdb to the 5' RACE reads, yields one record per CDR3 protein. The sample records about 1.8 million distinct CDR3 sequences, roughly 50% being singletons. Sequencing was carried out using blood. The source is a woman aged 40 to 50 in good health.

This chain joins TRBV5-1 and TRBJ2-5; 10 bases are shared with TRBD2. Germline assignment: CDR1 SGHRS and CDR2 YFSETQ. CDR3 length: 16 residues. V was clipped by 1 base and J by 2 bases; unmatched bases: 5. CDR3 DNA sequence: TGCGCCAGCAGCTTGACGCCTAGCGGGGGTCAAGAGACCCAGTACTTC. Its protein is CASSLTPSGGQETQYF.

V is TRBV3-1 and J is TRBJ2-5, with D hard to call. This CDR3 region has 16 residues. V was trimmed by 0 bases and J by 2 bases, leaving 13 bases between them. Germline CDR1 is LGHDT and CDR2 is YNNKEL (reference sequence). Here the CDR3 reads CASSQDVWSAQETQYF. CDR3 DNA: TGTGCCAGCAGCCAAGATGTCTGGTCAGCTCAAGAGACCCAGTACTTC.

The rearrangement links TRBV6-5 to TRBJ1-6; D is perhaps TRBD1 (5 bases). Germline V gene sequence: CDR1 MNHEY, CDR2 SVGAGI. Deletions cut 7 bases from V and 0 bases from J, with 13 bases between. The CDR3 is made up of 16 amino acids. In nucleotides, the CDR3 is TGTGCCAGCACTCGGGTTGGGGCCTCCTATAATTCACCCCTCCACTTT. This translates into CASTRVGASYNSPLHF.

The chain combines TRBV3-1 with TRBJ2-1; D not resolved. Germline CDR1 and CDR2: LGHDT and YNNKEL (reference sequence). The CDR3 consists of 13 residues. V was cut by 4 bases and J by 12 bases, with 16 bases left in between. CDR3 sequence: CASSPTGAARQFF. CDR3 nucleotide sequence: TGTGCCAGCAGCCCCACGGGCGCGGCCCGGCAGTTCTTC.

The chain has TRBV20-1 and TRBJ2-3; 10 bases are shared with TRBD1. Trimming took 6 bases from V and 5 from J; bases not matched to a gene: 14. The V gene's germline CDR1 is DFQATT and CDR2 SNEGSKA (reference sequence). This CDR3 is 16 amino acids long. CDR3 sequence reads: CSAAQPDRGLGDTQYF. Here the CDR3 DNA reads TGCAGTGCAGCGCAGCCCGACAGGGGGCTTGGAGATACGCAGTATTTT.

In this sample, this clonotype turned up a few times. This chain connects TRBV24-1 to TRBJ2-1; D is possibly TRBD1 or TRBD2 (6 bases each). Looked up from germline, CDR1 is KGHDR and CDR2 is SFDVKD. The CDR3 runs 16 residues. Trimming pared 3 bases from V and 2 bases from J, leaving 13 bases between. The CDR3 is CATSDASGGAYNEQFF. The CDR3 coding sequence is TGTGCCACCAGTGATGCGTCCGGGGGCGCCTACAATGAGCAGTTCTTC.

This clonotype was counted only a few times. This chain joins TRBV6-1 and TRBJ1-5, with 7 nucleotides matching TRBD1. The trim removed 6 bases at V and 6 bases at J, leaving 8 bases unmatched. The CDR3 contains 14 residues. Germline assignment: CDR1 MNHNS and CDR2 SASEGT. The CDR3, as DNA: TGTGCCAGCAGCACCGGGACAGAAACTCAGCCCCAGCATTTT. Protein sequence: CASSTGTETQPQHF.

The CDR3 nucleotides read TGTGCCAGTATCAATCTGCGGGACAGGGCTGTAGGCTACACCTTC. Amino acid sequence: CASINLRDRAVGYTF. The V call is TRBV6-6, the J call TRBJ1-2; 9 bases fit TRBD1. The CDR3 covers 15 residues. The germline CDR1 and CDR2 sequences are MNHNY and SVGAGI (reference sequence). Losses at the gene ends were 9 bases for V and 8 bases for J; bases not matched to a gene: 16.

This clonotype was counted only a few times. The rearrangement links TRBV3-1 to TRBJ2-5; D uncertain. The CDR3 length is 11 residues. Per germline, CDR1 LGHDT and CDR2 YNNKEL (reference sequence). Deletions cut 5 bases from V and 7 bases from J, with 8 bases between. CDR3 bases: TGTGCCAGCAGCGCAGTGCTGACCCAGTACTTC. This sequence encodes CASSAVLTQYF.

J is TRBJ2-5 and V is TRBV6-5; 7 bases line up with TRBD1. In germline, CDR1 is MNHEY, CDR2 SVGAGI. This CDR3 contains 15 residues. With V trimmed by 5 bases and J by 3 bases, 9 bases remained unmatched. The CDR3 sequence is CASSPPGTEEETQYF. The CDR3 DNA is TGTGCCAGCAGTCCTCCCGGGACAGAAGAAGAGACCCAGTACTTC.

This clonotype was seen more than once but under ten times. The rearrangement uses TRBV13 and TRBJ2-4; possibly TRBD1 for D (6 bases). V dropped 3 bases and J dropped 3 bases, with 9 bases sitting between them. The CDR3 has 14 amino acids. Germline V CDR1 and CDR2: PRHDT, FYEKMQ (reference sequence). The CDR3 sequence is CASSFGTFKNIQYF. In DNA, the CDR3 is TGTGCCAGCAGCTTCGGGACATTCAAAAACATTCAGTACTTC.

This clonotype was seen only once. The chain employs TRBV6-2 or TRBV6-3 and TRBJ1-2; D gene uncertain. V gave up 4 bases and J gave up 3 bases, with 12 bases separating them. CDR1 is MNHEY and CDR2 is SVGEGT in the germline V gene. The CDR3 spans 14 residues. The CDR3 sequence: CASSWQATDYGYTF. The CDR3 DNA reads TGTGCCAGCAGTTGGCAGGCAACGGACTATGGCTACACCTTC.

The chain carries TRBV11-2 and TRBJ2-6, with 10 positions matching TRBD2. Unmatched junction bases numbered 5, after V lost 0 bases and J lost 12 bases. Germline CDR1 and CDR2: SGHAT and FQNNGV. The CDR3 extends over 15 amino acids. The CDR3 sequence is CASSLDSGGSPVLTF. As DNA, the CDR3 is TGTGCCAGCAGCTTAGATAGCGGGGGGTCACCCGTCCTGACTTTC.

Comment on this clonotype: This clone may be a read error of a much larger clone one base away. This chain uses TRBV20-1 with TRBJ2-1, with 8 nucleotides matching TRBD1. This CDR3 region has 14 residues. Per the germline V gene, CDR1 is DFQATT and CDR2 is SNEGSKA (reference sequence). CDR3 in amino acids: CSARDRISYNEQLF. CDR3 bases: TGCAGTGCACGGGACAGGATCTCCTACAATGAGCAGTTATTC.

A few counts support this clonotype. The chain employs TRBV11-2 and TRBJ1-5; 10 positions agree with TRBD1. Germline values: CDR1 SGHAT, CDR2 FQNNGV. Losses at the gene ends were 3 bases for V and 0 bases for J; bases not matched to a gene: 17. The CDR3 sequence is 21 residues long. The CDR3 is CASSFKAGTGVSPDSNQPQHF. The CDR3 nucleotides are TGTGCCAGCAGCTTTAAGGCTGGGACAGGGGTTTCCCCCGATAGCAATCAGCCCCAGCATTTT.

The rearrangement joins TRBV4-1 to TRBJ1-2; D uncertain. V gave up 3 bases and J gave up 8 bases, with 13 bases separating them. Germline loops: CDR1 MGHRA, CDR2 YSYEKL. This CDR3 has 13 amino acids. In DNA, the CDR3 is TGCGCCAGCAGCCAGCCTGGATTGGGGGGCTACACCTTC. Its translation is CASSQPGLGGYTF.

The V and J genes are TRBV13 and TRBJ1-1, with D possibly TRBD1 on 6 matching bases. The germline V gene encodes CDR1 PRHDT and CDR2 FYEKMQ (reference sequence). The CDR3 runs 15 residues. The germline V and J ends were trimmed by 2 bases and 1 base, with 11 bases remaining between them. The CDR3 spells CASSLSGGTNTEAFF. In DNA, the CDR3 is TGTGCCAGCAGCTTATCTGGGGGCACGAACACTGAAGCTTTCTTT.

This clonotype was counted between two and nine times. J is TRBJ1-5 and V is TRBV6-5; TRBD1 aligns across 7 bases. J lost 5 bases, V lost 0 bases, and 4 bases had no gene match. The CDR3 sequence is 15 residues long. Germline V gives CDR1 MNHEY, CDR2 SVGAGI. CDR3 in DNA: TGTGCCAGCAGTTACTCGCGACAGGGTCATCAGCCCCAGCATTTT. Encoded protein: CASSYSRQGHQPQHF.

V and J are TRBV4-2 and TRBJ2-1; 10 bases match TRBD2. CDR3 length: 20 residues. In germline, CDR1 is LGHNA, CDR2 YNFKEQ. Trimming cost V 2 bases and J 13 bases; bases outside gene matches: 26. CDR3 nucleotide sequence: TGTGCCAGCAGCCAAAGGACTAGCGGCAACTCGGGGAGCAACCAAGAGACCCAGTTCTTC. Encoded protein: CASSQRTSGNSGSNQETQFF.

The rearrangement links TRBV15 to TRBJ1-2, with D possibly matching TRBD1 (5 bases). Trimming shortened V by 0 bases and J by 4 bases, and 18 bases separated the two germline ends. Germline-derived CDR1 and CDR2 are LNHNV and YYDKDF (reference sequence). The CDR3 covers 17 residues. The CDR3, as DNA: TGTGCCACCAGCAGAGATGAAGAGGCGGGACGGATCTATGGCTACACCTTC. Its translation: CATSRDEEAGRIYGYTF. The full variable domain, its missing parts supplied by reference TRBV15 and TRBJ1-2, is DAMVIQNPRYQVTQFGKPVTLSCSQTLNHNVMYWYQQKSSQAPKLLFHYYDKDFNNEADTPDNFQSRRPNTSFCFLDIRSPGLGDTAMYLCATSRDEEAGRIYGYTFGSGTRLTVV.

The chain links TRBV7-2 to TRBJ2-3; TRBD1 matches at 7 bases. Germline V gene data show CDR1 as SGHTA and CDR2 as FQGNSA. The CDR3 runs to 15 residues. Germline trimming cut 0 bases from V and 6 bases from J; bases unmatched to any gene: 6. CDR3 in DNA: TGTGCCAGCAGCTTAGCGGCTACAGGGGTGGATACGCAGTATTTT. Translated: CASSLAATGVDTQYF.

This clonotype was seen a handful of times. This chain uses TRBV7-2 with TRBJ2-3; 10 bases fit TRBD1. The length of the CDR3 is 16 residues. V was clipped by 4 bases and J by 6 bases; unmatched bases: 10. From germline, CDR1 is SGHTA and CDR2 FQGNSA. The CDR3 nucleotides read TGTGCCAGCAGCTCCAGACAGGGGGCCGGGGGGGATACGCAGTATTTT. Translated: CASSSRQGAGGDTQYF.

The chain recombines TRBV10-3 with TRBJ1-5; D is perhaps TRBD1 (6 bases). Germline loops: CDR1 ENHRY, CDR2 SYGVKD. This CDR3 is 14 amino acids long. The V end was cut by 8 bases, the J end by 6 bases, with 17 bases between. CDR3 in amino acids: CAISEGQNGQPQHF. CDR3 nucleotide sequence: TGTGCCATCTCGGAAGGACAGAACGGTCAGCCCCAGCATTTT.

As DNA, the CDR3 is TGTGCCAGCAGGCTTACCCGGGGTGGGGATGAGCAGTTCTTC. Its translation: CASRLTRGGDEQFF. J is TRBJ2-1 and V is TRBV7-9; a weak D match, TRBD2 (5 bases). The germline V gene has CDR1 SEHNR and CDR2 FQNEAQ (reference sequence). The ends were cut back, 6 bases at V and 8 bases at J, with 17 bases in the middle. The CDR3 totals 14 residues.

The rearrangement joins TRBV19 to TRBJ2-1, with TRBD1 matching over 7 bases. Germline V lookup: CDR1 LNHDA, CDR2 SQIVND (reference sequence). The CDR3 is made up of 13 amino acids. J was trimmed by 7 bases and V by 10 bases; bases with no gene match: 10. CDR3 protein: CATEQGSKNEQFF. CDR3 sequence (DNA): TGTGCCACCGAACAGGGGTCAAAGAATGAGCAGTTCTTC.

The chain employs TRBV12-3 or TRBV12-4 and TRBJ2-7; D is ambiguous. The CDR3 totals 14 residues. The V and J ends lost 5 bases and 2 bases respectively, with 13 bases between them. The CDR3 DNA sequence: TGTGCCAGCAGTGAGTTCGATGGGGCCTACGAGCAGTACTTC. Translated, it gives CASSEFDGAYEQYF.